These 8 T cell receptor beta chains originate from one sample sequenced in a study of cytomegalovirus exposure and HLA in healthy donors. The PCR was carried out with 60 Vbeta primers and 13 Jbeta primers. The method was immunoSEQ multiplex PCR; TCRdb's version includes in-frame clones alone and lacks a portion of them. The table has about 70,000 clones, around 86% seen once. Material: PBMCs. Receptors were obtained from a young woman in good health and CMV-seronegative.

This clone was counted a single time. This chain uses TRBV10-3 with TRBJ1-5, with 7 bases aligning to TRBD1. The CDR3 consists of 14 residues. V was clipped by 3 bases and J by 4 bases; unmatched bases: 3. Germline V gene sequence: CDR1 ENHRY, CDR2 SYGVKD. This chain's CDR3 is CAISEGQVNQPQHF. Written as DNA, the CDR3 is TGTGCCATCAGTGAAGGACAGGTTAATCAGCCCCAGCATTTT.

The rearrangement uses TRBV25-1 and TRBJ1-2, with 7 bases lining up with TRBD1. CDR1 MGHDK and CDR2 SYGVNS come from the germline V gene. V gave up 4 bases and J gave up 3 bases; unmatched junction bases: 8. This CDR3 has 15 amino acids. The CDR3 DNA is TGTGCCAGCAGTGGATACCGGGACAGTGACTATGGCTACACCTTC. Translated, it gives CASSGYRDSDYGYTF.

The rearrangement joins TRBV30 to TRBJ2-7; tentative D call: TRBD2 (5 bases). The DNA end favors TRBJ2-1, so the J call may be wrong. Germline V lookup: CDR1 GTSNPN, CDR2 SVGIG (reference sequence). The CDR3 extends over 14 amino acids. The CDR3 sequence: CAWSPRTEFLEQFF. As DNA, the CDR3 is TGTGCCTGGAGTCCCAGGACTGAGTTCCTGGAGCAGTTCTTC.

J is TRBJ2-7 and V is TRBV19, with D tentatively TRBD2 (6 bases). The CDR3 runs to 14 residues. Germline V gives CDR1 LNHDA, CDR2 SQIVND (reference sequence). Trimming took 4 bases from V and 5 from J, leaving 15 bases between them. CDR3 region: CASSTGTPLHEQYF. The CDR3 DNA sequence: TGTGCCAGTAGTACCGGGACTCCGCTCCACGAGCAGTACTTC. Looking up the rest from reference TRBV19 and TRBJ2-7 gives the full variable domain: DGGITQSPKYLFRKEGQNVTLSCEQNLNHDAMYWYRQDPGQGLRLIYYSQIVNDFQKGDIAEGYSVSREKKESFPLTVTSAQKNPTAFYLCASSTGTPLHEQYFGPGTRLTVT.

This sequence joins TRBV2 and TRBJ1-5, with TRBD1 as a possible D gene (5 bases). The CDR3 spans 13 residues. Trimming left V 7 bases short and J 7 bases short, with 14 bases between. CDR1 is SNHLY, CDR2 FYNNEI, per germline. CDR3 bases: TGTGCCAGCATGGGGGGTGAACGGCAGCCCCAGCATTTT. It encodes CASMGGERQPQHF.

The chain joins TRBV5-1 to TRBJ1-2; 9 bases agree with TRBD1. Germline V gives CDR1 SGHRS, CDR2 YFSETQ. This CDR3 comprises 15 residues. V was pared by 4 bases and J by 6 bases, with 10 bases of the junction left unmatched. For the CDR3, the DNA is TGCGCCAGCAGCCACAGGACAGGGGACCTCCATGGCTACACCTTC. Its translation is CASSHRTGDLHGYTF.

The gene calls are TRBV6-5 and TRBJ1-2; possibly TRBD1 for D (6 bases). The V end lost 6 bases, the J end lost 1 base, and 6 bases lay between the germline ends. The germline V gene encodes CDR1 MNHEY and CDR2 SVGAGI. The CDR3 spans 12 residues. The CDR3 sequence is CASRDSNYGYTF. The CDR3 DNA is TGTGCCAGCAGGGACAGTAACTATGGCTACACCTTC.

The V gene is TRBV27, the J gene TRBJ1-1; 7 bases fit TRBD1. The CDR3 runs 13 residues. V was pared by 8 bases and J by 7 bases, with 10 bases of the junction left unmatched. The germline CDR1 and CDR2 sequences are MNHEY and SMNVEV (reference sequence). The CDR3 region has the DNA TGTGCCAGCGGCGGGACAGCAACCCTTGAAGCTTTCTTT. Translation gives CASGGTATLEAFF.